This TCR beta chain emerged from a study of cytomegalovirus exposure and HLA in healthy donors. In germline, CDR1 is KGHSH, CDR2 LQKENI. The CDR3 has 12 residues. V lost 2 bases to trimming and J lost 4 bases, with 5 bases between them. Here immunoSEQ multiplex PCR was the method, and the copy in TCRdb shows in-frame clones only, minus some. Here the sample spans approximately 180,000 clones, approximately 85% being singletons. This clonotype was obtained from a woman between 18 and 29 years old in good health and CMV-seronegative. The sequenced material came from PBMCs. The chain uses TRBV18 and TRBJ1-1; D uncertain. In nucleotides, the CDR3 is TGTGCCAGCTCACCAGGGAGCACTGAAGCTTTCTTT. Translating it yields CASSPGSTEAFF.